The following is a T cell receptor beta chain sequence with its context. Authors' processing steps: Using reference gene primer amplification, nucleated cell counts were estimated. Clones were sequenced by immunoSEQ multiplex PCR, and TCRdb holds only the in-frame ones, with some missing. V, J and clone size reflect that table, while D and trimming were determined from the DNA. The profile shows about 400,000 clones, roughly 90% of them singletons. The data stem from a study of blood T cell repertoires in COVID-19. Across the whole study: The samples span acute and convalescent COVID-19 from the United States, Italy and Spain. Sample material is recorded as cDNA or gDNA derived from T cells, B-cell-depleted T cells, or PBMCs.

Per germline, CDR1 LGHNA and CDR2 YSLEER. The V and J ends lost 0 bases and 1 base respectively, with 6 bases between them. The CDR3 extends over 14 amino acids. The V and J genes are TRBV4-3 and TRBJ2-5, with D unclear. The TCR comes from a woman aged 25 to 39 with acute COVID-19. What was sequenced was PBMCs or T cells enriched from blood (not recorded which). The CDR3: CASSQDGLQETQYF. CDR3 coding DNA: TGCGCCAGCAGCCAAGATGGCCTCCAAGAGACCCAGTACTTC.